The rows below give T cell receptor beta chains drawn from one sample of a study of molecular identifiers for immune sequencing clone quantification. MiXCR, applied by TCRdb to the PCR reads, yields one record per CDR3 protein. Here the sample spans 79,000 or so distinct CDR3 sequences, more than 20% being singletons. Sequencing was carried out using naive CD8+ T cells from blood, with Jurkat cell RNA spiked in. The receptors originated from a human donor in good health. Some libraries in this study had Jurkat cell RNA spiked in. CDR3s include the opening cysteine and the closing phenylalanine or tryptophan. A D gene is named only where the DNA matches it firmly. Clone size, where shown, is once, few, many, or a class for clones that have expanded.

CDR3aa | CDR3nt | j_gene | abundance | d_gene | v_gene
CASRGNRGDEQYF | TGTGCCAGCAGGGGGAACCGTGGGGACGAGCAGTACTTC | TRBJ2-7 | few | . | TRBV25-1
CASSHVTGAFDNEQFF | TGCGCCAGCAGCCACGTTACAGGGGCATTTGACAATGAGCAGTTCTTC | TRBJ2-1 | many | TRBD1 | TRBV4-1
CASSSGLAGGKGYEQYF | TGTGCCAGCAGCTCCGGACTAGCGGGAGGCAAGGGGTACGAGCAGTACTTC | TRBJ2-7 | few | TRBD2 | TRBV7-9
CASSPKSGRRTDTQYF | TGTGCCAGCAGCCCTAAAAGCGGGAGAAGGACAGATACGCAGTATTTT | TRBJ2-3 | many | TRBD2 | TRBV5-4
CASSSSGAGNTIYF | TGTGCCAGCAGCTCCTCAGGGGCTGGAAACACCATATATTTT | TRBJ1-3 | few | . | TRBV11-2
CASNRGRPNTEAFF | TGCGCCAGCAATCGGGGCAGACCGAACACTGAAGCTTTCTTT | TRBJ1-1 | many | . | TRBV10-2
CASSQGDSAAKNIQYF | TGCGCCAGCAGCCAAGGGGACTCCGCTGCCAAAAACATTCAGTACTTC | TRBJ2-4 | many | . | TRBV4-3
CASTGQGARGYTF | TGTGCCAGCACCGGACAGGGGGCGCGAGGCTACACCTTC | TRBJ1-2 | few | TRBD1 | TRBV5-4
CASGPAYEQYF | TGTGCCAGCGGGCCGGCCTACGAGCAGTACTTC | TRBJ2-7 | few | . | TRBV28
CASSTAGTGIYEQYF | TGTGCCAGTAGTACCGCCGGGACGGGGATCTACGAGCAGTACTTC | TRBJ2-7 | few | . | TRBV19
CASSLGTGEYEQYF | TGCGCCAGCAGCTTGGGGACAGGGGAGTACGAGCAGTACTTC | TRBJ2-7 | many | TRBD1 | TRBV5-1
CASSRRTGQETQYF | TGTGCCAGCAGCCGTCGGACAGGCCAAGAGACCCAGTACTTC | TRBJ2-5 | many | TRBD1 | TRBV7-9
CAWSVDGNTIYF | TGTGCCTGGAGTGTAGACGGAAACACCATATATTTT | TRBJ1-3 | few | . | TRBV30
CSARGTSGSAYEQYF | TGCAGTGCTAGGGGGACTAGCGGGTCCGCCTACGAGCAGTACTTC | TRBJ2-7 | few | TRBD2 | TRBV20-1
CASSPLPPPTGAFF | TGCGCCAGCAGCCCCCTACCCCCTCCGACGGGAGCTTTCTTT | TRBJ1-1 | many | . | TRBV4-3
CASSSTTGPNTEAFF | TGCGCCAGCAGCTCCACGACAGGGCCGAACACTGAAGCTTTCTTT | TRBJ1-1 | few | TRBD1 | TRBV10-2
CASSESYEQYF | TGTGCCAGCAGCGAGTCCTACGAGCAGTACTTC | TRBJ2-7 | many | . | TRBV7-6
CASSSTAGEGKAYEQYF | TGTGCCAGCAGCTCAACAGCCGGGGAGGGTAAGGCCTACGAGCAGTACTTC | TRBJ2-7 | few | TRBD2 | TRBV11-2
CASSQDQTRARYEQYF | TGCGCCAGCAGCCAAGATCAGACAAGGGCGCGCTACGAGCAGTACTTC | TRBJ2-7 | . | . | TRBV4-3
CASSPSGQGVYEQYF | TGTGCCAGCAGCCCATCGGGACAGGGGGTCTATGAGCAGTACTTC | TRBJ2-7 | many | TRBD1 | TRBV9
CASSFGGTAYEQYF | TGTGCCAGCAGTTTTGGGGGTACGGCCTACGAGCAGTACTTC | TRBJ2-7 | few | . | TRBV27
CASSQSENTIYF | TGTGCCAGCAGCCAATCGGAAAACACCATATATTTT | TRBJ1-3 | many | . | TRBV4-2
CASSLVGDEAFF | TGTGCCAGCAGCTTAGTAGGTGATGAAGCTTTCTTT | TRBJ1-1 | many | . | TRBV7-9
CSARDLRDPTYEQYF | TGCAGTGCTAGAGACCTCAGGGACCCGACCTACGAGCAGTACTTC | TRBJ2-7 | few | . | TRBV20-1
CASSQGLAGVAYEQYF | TGTGCCAGCAGCCAGGGTTTAGCGGGAGTCGCCTACGAGCAGTACTTC | TRBJ2-7 | . | TRBD2 | TRBV14
CASSPPSLPTDTQYF | TGTGCCAGCAGCCCCCCCTCGCTGCCCACAGATACGCAGTATTTT | TRBJ2-3 | many | . | TRBV7-6
CASSQELREGSHNYGYTF | TGTGCCAGCAGCCAAGAGTTGCGGGAAGGGAGTCACAACTATGGCTACACCTTC | TRBJ1-2 | few | . | TRBV3-1
CASSEEGLAGVRYQETQYF | TGTGCCAGCAGTGAAGAGGGCCTAGCGGGGGTCAGGTACCAAGAGACCCAGTACTTC | TRBJ2-5 | many | TRBD2 | TRBV2
CASIPQGYSNQPQHF | TGTGCCAGCATCCCCCAGGGCTATAGCAATCAGCCCCAGCATTTT | TRBJ1-5 | . | . | TRBV28
CASSYLTRTSSGSYEQYF | TGTGCCAGCAGTTACCTGACTAGGACATCCTCAGGGTCCTACGAGCAGTACTTC | TRBJ2-7 | few | . | TRBV6-2/TRBV6-3
CASSDAGQETQYF | TGTGCCAGCAGTGACGCGGGCCAAGAGACCCAGTACTTC | TRBJ2-5 | few | . | TRBV6-1
CASRGSPPAELFF | TGTGCCAGCAGAGGCTCACCCCCCGCCGAGCTGTTTTTT | TRBJ2-2 | many | . | TRBV2
CASSPRDPEIADTQYF | TGTGCCAGCAGCCCCCGGGACCCGGAGATTGCAGATACGCAGTATTTT | TRBJ2-3 | many | . | TRBV7-9
CASSLVWDPAEQYF | TGTGCCAGCAGCTTAGTTTGGGACCCCGCGGAGCAGTACTTC | TRBJ2-7 | many | . | TRBV7-9
CSALKGTGELFF | TGCAGCGCCCTGAAGGGCACCGGGGAGCTGTTTTTT | TRBJ2-2 | many | . | TRBV29-1
CASSWSQYDTIYF | TGTGCCAGCAGTTGGTCCCAGTACGACACCATATATTTT | TRBJ1-3 | many | . | TRBV28
CAWSVRPRIGSGNTIYF | TGTGCCTGGAGTGTACGCCCCAGGATAGGCTCTGGAAACACCATATATTTT | TRBJ1-3 | many | . | TRBV30
CASSPRGTGNTIYF | TGTGCCAGCAGCCCGCGGGGCACTGGAAACACCATATATTTT | TRBJ1-3 | many | . | TRBV7-2
CASSFGSYTDTQYF | TGTGCCAGCAGCTTCGGGTCTTACACAGATACGCAGTATTTT | TRBJ2-3 | many | . | TRBV7-6
CASHTSGRPGEQYF | TGTGCCAGCCACACTAGCGGGAGGCCGGGGGAGCAGTACTTC | TRBJ2-7 | few | TRBD2 | TRBV27
CASSLEGTGAYEQYF | TGCGCCAGCAGCTTGGAGGGGACAGGGGCCTACGAGCAGTACTTC | TRBJ2-7 | . | TRBD1 | TRBV5-1
CASSLEVTSLEQYF | TGTGCCAGCAGCTTAGAGGTGACCAGCCTGGAGCAGTACTTC | TRBJ2-7 | many | . | TRBV7-9
CATSGTGGPDTQYF | TGTGCCACCAGTGGGACAGGGGGTCCTGATACGCAGTATTTT | TRBJ2-3 | many | TRBD1 | TRBV24-1
CASSSWRDREAYEQYF | TGCGCCAGCAGCTCGTGGCGGGACAGGGAGGCCTACGAGCAGTACTTC | TRBJ2-7 | few | TRBD1 | TRBV5-1
CASSYGIEAFF | TGTGCCAGCAGTTACGGCATTGAAGCTTTCTTT | TRBJ1-1 | many | . | TRBV6-2/TRBV6-3
CSVVPSGSSYEQYF | TGCAGCGTTGTCCCCAGCGGGAGTTCGTACGAGCAGTACTTC | TRBJ2-7 | few | TRBD2 | TRBV29-1
CASSNLLGAMTDTQYF | TGTGCCAGCAGTAACCTTTTGGGAGCCATGACAGATACGCAGTATTTT | TRBJ2-3 | many | . | TRBV6-2/TRBV6-3
CASSTGGEQYF | TGTGCCAGCAGTACCGGGGGCGAGCAGTACTTC | TRBJ2-7 | many | . | TRBV27
CASSFGGSRTDTQYF | TGTGCCAGCAGTTTTGGGGGGAGTCGAACAGATACGCAGTATTTT | TRBJ2-3 | many | . | TRBV12-3/TRBV12-4
CASRDWYEGGYNQPQHF | TGCGCCAGCAGAGATTGGTATGAGGGGGGTTACAATCAGCCCCAGCATTTT | TRBJ1-5 | many | . | TRBV4-1
CSASLGLAGRDTQYF | TGCAGTGCTAGTTTGGGACTAGCGGGAAGAGATACGCAGTATTTT | TRBJ2-3 | many | TRBD2 | TRBV20-1
CASSQDRVKWLGNTGELFF | TGTGCCAGCAGCCAAGATAGGGTTAAGTGGCTGGGGAACACCGGGGAGCTGTTTTTT | TRBJ2-2 | few | . | TRBV14
CASTDVLIDEKLFF | TGTGCCAGCACGGATGTTCTCATTGATGAAAAACTGTTTTTT | TRBJ1-4 | few | . | TRBV12-3/TRBV12-4